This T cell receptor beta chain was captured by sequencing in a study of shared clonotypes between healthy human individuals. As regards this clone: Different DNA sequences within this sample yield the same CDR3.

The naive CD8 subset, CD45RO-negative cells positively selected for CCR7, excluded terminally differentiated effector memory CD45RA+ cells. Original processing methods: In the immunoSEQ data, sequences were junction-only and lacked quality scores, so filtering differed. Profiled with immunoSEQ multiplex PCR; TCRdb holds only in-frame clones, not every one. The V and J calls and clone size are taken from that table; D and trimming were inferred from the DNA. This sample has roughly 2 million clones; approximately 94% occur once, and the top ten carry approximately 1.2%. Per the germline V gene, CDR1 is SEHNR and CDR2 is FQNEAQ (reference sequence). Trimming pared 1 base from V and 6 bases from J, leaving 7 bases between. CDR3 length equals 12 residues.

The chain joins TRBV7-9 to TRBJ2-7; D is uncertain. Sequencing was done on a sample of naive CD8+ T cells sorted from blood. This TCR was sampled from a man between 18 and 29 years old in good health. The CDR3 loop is CASSLGGVEQYF. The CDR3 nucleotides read TGTGCCAGCAGCTTAGGTGGGGTCGAGCAGTACTTC.